This record concerns one TCR beta chain sequence. Its antigen is unknown. No base qualities exist here, and no much larger clone lies one base off it. The data are from a study of vaccination effects on CD4 cells after COVID-19 (dated by TCRdb to 2021 to 2024). Notes on the research overall: Two doses of either the BNT162b2 or the mRNA-1273 mRNA SARS-CoV-2 vaccine were administered to participants. The study compared SARS-CoV-2 spike-specific CD4+ TCR repertoires before and after mRNA vaccination in COVID-19 convalescent patients and infection-naive vaccine recipients. The full study included some 10 COVID-19 convalescent patients and a few SARS-CoV-2-naive healthy vaccine recipients. In the study, cultures from other donors were sequenced using the Oncomine TCR Beta short-read assay on an Illumina iSeq 100. General findings and caveats noted by the study authors: The study was limited by a small number of convalescent patients and lacked early post-infection timepoints. In healthy vaccine recipients, vaccine-induced clones were almost all SARS-CoV-2 mono-reactive, with only 1 of 255 being cross-reactive with common cold coronaviruses. Marked clonal contraction was observed in both infection-induced and vaccine-induced clones at late post-vaccination timepoints, consistent with waning T cell responses.

The CDR3 covers 11 residues, taking in both the cysteine and the phenylalanine. Only CDR3 DNA is held: 33 bases, read in frame from base 1. V and J are truncated by 10 bases and 4 bases respectively, leaving an intervening sequence of 7 bases. Based on the germline V gene, the CDR1 and CDR2 sequences are KGHDR and SFDVKD. Libraries were prepared through the immunoSEQ multiplex PCR assay. DNA from the CD4+ T cells that had been cultured and isolated underwent TCR beta CDR3 sequencing. The published analysis was carried out like this. Non-productive TCR sequences were removed, reads were trimmed to the CDR3 region, and CDR3s of at least 7 amino acids were retained. The MANAFEST web app was used to pick out antigen-specific clonotypes by comparing their expansion in peptide wells with that in reference cultures. Positive clones required FDR<0.05 expansion versus reference and all other wells, odds ratio above 5, and frequency above 0.1% in two replicate wells. A clonotype was defined as cross-reactive if the clonotype was significantly expanded both in SARS-CoV-2 spike wells and in at least one common cold coronavirus spike condition. Using the stringdist R package, CDR3 similarity was measured by Levenshtein distance, and unrooted trees were constructed with ape in R 3.6.1. Drawn from immuneACCESS, this table holds only the in-frame rearrangements with V and J called that TCRdb kept. Clones are partly lost; checked studies trace under half to an unresolved V gene and leave the rest unexplained. That table supplies the V and J calls and clone size; D and trimming were determined from the DNA. The sample table contains about 68,000 clones; only one count was recorded for 80% of them. 12% of the sample belongs to the ten largest clones.

In the ViraFEST assay, PBMC were stimulated with viral peptide pools, and antigen-specific CD4+ T cell clonotypes were then identified by expansion using TCR sequencing. After around eleven days of culture, CD4+ T cells were isolated with the EasySep CD4+ T cell isolation kit. Negative nucleocapsid antibody results before and after vaccination confirmed that the healthy vaccine recipients had no prior SARS-CoV-2 infection. About 2 million PBMC per well were cultured in IMDM with roughly 5% human AB serum, roughly 11 IU/ml IL-2 and gentamicin, plus 10 ug/ml peptides. On days 3 and 7, half of the culture medium was replaced with fresh IL-2-containing medium. Unless noted otherwise, every peptide stimulation condition was grown in triplicate wells. PBMC were separated from whole blood using Ficoll-Paque Plus gradient centrifugation and were then either cryopreserved at -140C or used fresh. The spike proteins of SARS-CoV-2 and of the common cold coronaviruses HCoV-NL63, HCoV-OC43 and HCoV-229E were spanned by overlapping peptide pools. The QIAamp micro DNA kit was used to extract genomic DNA from the cultured CD4+ T cells.

The source of this sequence is a human donor who received a COVID-19 vaccine. Sequencing used CD4+ T cells from PBMCs cultured with SARS-CoV-2 spike peptides, obtained before COVID-19 vaccination. The label giving this sample's cell subset or site can be read as: SARS-CoV-2 spike overlapping peptide pool stimulation. Here the chain combines TRBV24-1 and TRBJ2-1; a weak D assignment points to TRBD2 (5 bases agree). Here is the DNA: TGTGCCACTAGCGCATACAATGAGCAGTTCTTC. It is translated as CATSAYNEQFF.